The present T cell receptor beta chain was sequenced within a study of cytomegalovirus exposure and HLA in healthy donors. TCRdb keeps only in-frame clones here, not all; method: immunoSEQ multiplex PCR. The sample contains around 400,000 clones, about nine tenths of which appear only once. Notes on this clone: What it binds is not known.

Trimming pared 6 bases from V and 4 bases from J, leaving 9 bases between. Germline V CDR1 and CDR2: MDHEN, SYDVKM. The length of the CDR3 is 13 residues. General study results and limits: TCR beta chains numbering approximately 150 were designated cytomegalovirus-associated.

The V call is TRBV28, the J call TRBJ2-2, with D hard to call. The receptor was derived from a woman in her late teens or twenties in good health and CMV-seronegative. Source material: PBMCs. For the CDR3, the DNA is TGTGCCAGCAGATCGAGCTCCACCGGGGAGCTGTTTTTT. It specifies CASRSSSTGELFF.